These 31 T cell receptor beta chains came from one sample sequenced in a study of blood T cell repertoires in COVID-19. The protocol was immunoSEQ multiplex PCR, while the TCRdb copy is restricted to in-frame clones and leaves out a portion. This sample carries 120,000 to 150,000 clones, around 84% of them seen once, and the ten largest clones take approximately 2.5%. Material: peripheral blood. The receptors here all came from a human donor with acute or convalescent COVID-19. The donor label of this sample is uncertain.

The chain is built from TRBV10-3 and TRBJ2-1; the match to TRBD2 covers 7 bases. The germline V gene has CDR1 ENHRY and CDR2 SYGVKD. The ends lost 0 bases at V and 8 bases at J; junction bases unmatched: 10. The CDR3 covers 16 residues. The chain's CDR3 is CAISESVTGGGDEQFF. Written as DNA, the CDR3 is TGTGCCATCAGTGAGTCAGTAACGGGAGGAGGAGATGAGCAGTTCTTC.

V usage is TRBV7-2 and J usage is TRBJ1-1; no definite D call. V was trimmed by 6 bases and J by 1 base, leaving 9 bases between them. Looked up from germline, CDR1 is SGHTA and CDR2 is FQGNSA. The CDR3 is made up of 13 amino acids. The CDR3 nucleotides are TGTGCCAGCAGATTAACAGAGAACACTGAAGCTTTCTTT. It specifies CASRLTENTEAFF.

The chain links TRBV28 to TRBJ1-1; D not certain. CDR3 length equals 12 residues. V lost 1 base to trimming and J lost 5 bases, with 5 bases between them. The germline gives CDR1 MDHEN, CDR2 SYDVKM. The CDR3: CASSLSQTEAFF. CDR3 sequence (DNA): TGTGCCAGCAGTTTATCCCAAACTGAAGCTTTCTTT.

CDR3 loop: CASSLRTENEKLFF. DNA for the CDR3: TGTGCCAGCAGCTTGAGGACAGAAAATGAAAAACTGTTTTTT. The chain uses TRBV7-9 and TRBJ1-4, with D perhaps matching TRBD1 (6 bases). V lost 3 bases and J 5 bases, leaving 10 bases between the germline ends. CDR3 size: 14 residues. Germline assignment: CDR1 SEHNR and CDR2 FQNEAQ (reference sequence).

The chain uses TRBV18 and TRBJ1-1, with 8 nucleotides matching TRBD1. Germline lookup yields CDR1 KGHSH and CDR2 LQKENI. The CDR3 is 17 residues long. The V gene end was trimmed by 2 bases and the J gene end by 0 bases; junction bases not matched to a gene: 8. CDR3 sequence: CASSPAQGGIMNTEAFF. CDR3 nucleotides: TGTGCCAGCTCACCAGCACAGGGGGGGATTATGAACACTGAAGCTTTCTTT.

This rearrangement joins TRBV7-3 to TRBJ2-1; D is perhaps TRBD2 (6 bases). The CDR3 is 12 residues long. Trimming took off 3 bases at V and 7 bases at J, with 7 bases between the two ends. The germline gives CDR1 SGHTA, CDR2 FQGTGA. CDR3 residues: CASSLSGNEQFF. The CDR3 nucleotides read TGTGCCAGCAGCTTGAGCGGGAATGAGCAGTTCTTC.

The J gene is TRBJ2-1, the V gene TRBV5-1; 14 bases fit TRBD2. The trim removed 4 bases at V and 9 bases at J, leaving 6 bases unmatched. The CDR3 has 15 amino acids. In germline, CDR1 is SGHRS, CDR2 YFSETQ. As DNA, the CDR3 is TGCGCCAGCAGCCCAGGACTAGCGGGAGGTATTGAGCAGTTCTTC. Protein product: CASSPGLAGGIEQFF.

The chain couples TRBV19 to TRBJ2-5; D call uncertain. This CDR3 region has 13 residues. Between the trimmed V and J ends, which lost 6 bases and 0 bases, there was a span of 8 bases. The V gene's germline CDR1 is LNHDA and CDR2 SQIVND (reference sequence). CDR3 in DNA: TGTGCCAGTAGACCAGTTAACCAAGAGACCCAGTACTTC. Its translation: CASRPVNQETQYF.

CDR3 coding DNA: TGTGCCAGCAGAACCGATAGCGGCTCTAGGTATGAGCAGTTCTTC. The encoded protein is CASRTDSGSRYEQFF. The chain carries TRBV6-6 and TRBJ2-1; weak D call: TRBD2 (6 bases). CDR1 and CDR2 (germline): MNHNY, SVGAGI (reference sequence). The V end was cut by 6 bases, the J end by 8 bases, with 20 bases between. This CDR3 is 15 amino acids long.

The V gene is TRBV6-5, the J gene TRBJ1-4; D remains unclear. V gave up 6 bases and J gave up 7 bases, with 12 bases separating them. This CDR3 has 13 amino acids. Germline CDR1 MNHEY, CDR2 SVGAGI. The CDR3 reads CASRPSNGEKLFF. CDR3 DNA sequence: TGTGCCAGCAGACCTAGCAACGGTGAAAAACTGTTTTTT.

J is TRBJ2-7 and V is TRBV7-2; 11 nucleotides align to TRBD2. CDR3 length: 19 residues. The V and J ends lost 1 base and 2 bases, in that order; junction bases with no gene match: 13. CDR1 is SGHTA and CDR2 is FQGNSA in the germline V gene. The CDR3 region has the DNA TGTGCCAGCAGCTTAGGCCTAGCGGGAGGCCGCGACGTACCCTACGAGCAGTACGTC. The encoded protein is CASSLGLAGGRDVPYEQYV.

This chain links TRBV5-1 with TRBJ1-4, with 11 bases aligning to TRBD1. Germline lookup yields CDR1 SGHRS and CDR2 YFSETQ. This CDR3 spans 14 amino acids. J gave up 8 bases and V 4 bases, and 4 bases lay outside the gene matches. This CDR3 reads CASSPDRGLEKLFF. The CDR3, as DNA: TGCGCCAGCAGCCCGGACAGGGGGCTCGAAAAACTGTTTTTT.

This chain links TRBV7-2 with TRBJ1-1; 7 bases are a match to TRBD1. CDR1 and CDR2 (germline): SGHTA, FQGNSA. The CDR3 sequence is 15 residues long. V shed 4 bases, J shed 8 bases, and the junction held 13 bases outside the gene matches. In DNA, the CDR3 is TGTGCCAGCAGCTCTACGACAGGGATGTCTCGAGAAGCTTTCTTT. It specifies CASSSTTGMSREAFF.

In this sample, this clone turned up a few times. The chain uses TRBV6-5 and TRBJ1-2, with D perhaps matching TRBD1 (5 bases). The CDR3 totals 15 residues. The germline V gene encodes CDR1 MNHEY and CDR2 SVGAGI. Deletions cut 2 bases from V and 4 bases from J, with 14 bases between. The DNA of the CDR3 is TGTGCCAGCAGTTACGTCGGGGGGTTGGGCTATGGCTACACCTTC. It codes for CASSYVGGLGYGYTF.

The chain employs TRBV30 and TRBJ1-2; 7 nucleotides line up with TRBD1. The CDR3 contains 14 residues. Per the germline V gene, CDR1 is GTSNPN and CDR2 is SVGIG (reference sequence). J was trimmed by 2 bases and V by 1 base; bases with no gene match: 4. In nucleotides, the CDR3 is TGTGCCTGGAGTGGGGGGACAGTAAACTATGGCTACACCTTC. Amino acid sequence: CAWSGGTVNYGYTF. Using reference TRBV30 and TRBJ1-2 for the parts outside the CDR3, the full variable domain is SQTIHQWPATLVQPVGSPLSLECTVEGTSNPNLYWYRQAAGRGLQLLFYSVGIGQISSEVPQNLSASRPQDRQFILSSKKLLLSDSGFYLCAWSGGTVNYGYTFGSGTRLTVV.

The V and J genes are TRBV9 and TRBJ1-6; TRBD1 matches 8 bases. From germline, CDR1 is SGDLS and CDR2 YYNGEE. This CDR3 spans 14 amino acids. The ends lost 2 bases at V and 9 bases at J; junction bases unmatched: 4. This CDR3 reads CASSVGQVGSPLHF. CDR3 DNA sequence: TGTGCCAGCAGCGTGGGACAGGTGGGTTCACCCCTCCACTTT.

This clone has just one count. One end of the junction fails to match germline, which may point to a read error. The chain employs TRBV24-1 and TRBJ1-3, with 8 bases identical to TRBD1. The CDR3 runs to 17 residues. CDR1 and CDR2 from the germline V gene are KGHDR and SFDVKD. The CDR3 DNA reads TGTACCACCAGTGACCCCGGACAGGGAGAGACTGGAAACACCATATATTTT. As protein: CTTSDPGQGETGNTIYF.

The chain employs TRBV24-1 and TRBJ1-3; 7 bases line up with TRBD1. With 7 bases clipped from V and 2 bases from J, the junction kept 7 bases outside the gene matches. The CDR3 contains 15 residues. Germline V lookup: CDR1 KGHDR, CDR2 SFDVKD. In DNA form, the CDR3 reads TGTGCCACCAGCGACGACAGGGAACCTGGAAACACCATATATTTT. The encoded protein is CATSDDREPGNTIYF.

The chain uses TRBV28 and TRBJ2-7; D may be TRBD2 (5 bases). In germline, CDR1 is MDHEN, CDR2 SYDVKM. The V and J ends lost 2 bases and 1 base respectively, with 12 bases between them. CDR3 length equals 15 residues. The CDR3 bases are TGTGCCAGCAGTTTACACGGAGGTAGGTCCTACGAGCAGTACTTC. Translated: CASSLHGGRSYEQYF.

The rearrangement links TRBV4-3 to TRBJ2-7; D is perhaps TRBD2 (5 bases). The germline V gene encodes CDR1 LGHNA and CDR2 YSLEER. Trimming took off 0 bases at V and 4 bases at J, with 7 bases between the two ends. The CDR3 has 13 amino acids. Here the CDR3 reads CASSQEGRYEQYF. CDR3 sequence (DNA): TGCGCCAGCAGCCAAGAGGGGAGATACGAGCAGTACTTC.

The count of this clone is one. This rearrangement joins TRBV19 to TRBJ2-4; TRBD1 agrees at 8 bases. The junction had 13 bases not matched to a gene; V was cut back by 5 bases and J by 7 bases. The length of the CDR3 is 16 residues. Germline CDR1 reads LNHDA; CDR2 reads SQIVND (reference sequence). CDR3 DNA sequence: TGTGCCAGTAGTTTACGTCTGGGGACAGGTTTCAACATTCAGTACTTC. As protein: CASSLRLGTGFNIQYF.

This chain connects TRBV10-3 to TRBJ1-2; D is ambiguous. V gave up 10 bases and J gave up 3 bases, with 12 bases separating them. From germline, CDR1 is ENHRY and CDR2 SYGVKD. The CDR3 spans 12 residues. CDR3 region: CATAATHYGYTF. CDR3 bases: TGTGCCACTGCGGCGACTCACTATGGCTACACCTTC.

This rearrangement joins TRBV7-9 to TRBJ1-2; D unclear. The V gene's germline CDR1 is SEHNR and CDR2 FQNEAQ (reference sequence). V was clipped by 7 bases and J by 7 bases, with 13 bases between them. The CDR3 runs to 12 residues. The DNA for the CDR3 is TGTGCCAGCAACCCTCCGGGTGGTGGCTACACCTTC. It codes for CASNPPGGGYTF. The full variable domain, its missing parts supplied by reference TRBV7-9 and TRBJ1-2, is DTGVSQNPRHKITKRGQNVTFRCDPISEHNRLYWYRQTLGQGPEFLTYFQNEAQLEKSRLLSDRFSAERPKGSFSTLEIQRTEQGDSAMYLCASNPPGGGYTFGSGTRLTVV.

This rearrangement joins TRBV2 to TRBJ1-2; TRBD1 aligns across 9 bases. CDR3 length: 15 amino acids. With 6 bases clipped from V and 2 bases from J, the junction kept 7 bases outside the gene matches. Per the germline V gene, CDR1 is SNHLY and CDR2 is FYNNEI. CDR3 in amino acids: CASRLGQGSNYGYTF. The CDR3 coding sequence is TGTGCCAGCAGGCTGGGACAGGGTTCGAACTATGGCTACACCTTC.

This sequence joins TRBV20-1 and TRBJ2-5, with 10 bases identical to TRBD2. Germline V gives CDR1 DFQATT, CDR2 SNEGSKA (reference sequence). This CDR3 comprises 15 residues. Losses at the gene ends were 3 bases for V and 3 bases for J; bases not matched to a gene: 7. CDR3 region: CSASSSLAGEETQYF. The CDR3 region has the DNA TGCAGTGCTAGTAGTTCCCTAGCGGGGGAAGAGACCCAGTACTTC.

The chain has TRBV5-1 and TRBJ1-4, with 7 bases matching TRBD1. V was pared by 5 bases and J by 3 bases, with 7 bases of the junction left unmatched. Germline values: CDR1 SGHRS, CDR2 YFSETQ. The CDR3 extends over 15 amino acids. CDR3 loop: CASRQTGESNEKLFF. In nucleotides, the CDR3 is TGCGCCAGCAGACAAACAGGGGAGTCTAATGAAAAACTGTTTTTT. The entire variable domain, with the rest obtained from reference TRBV5-1 and TRBJ1-4, is as follows: KAGVTQTPRYLIKTRGQQVTLSCSPISGHRSVSWYQQTPGQGLQFLFEYFSETQRNKGNFPGRFSGRQFSNSRSEMNVSTLELGDSALYLCASRQTGESNEKLFFGSGTQLSVL.

The rearrangement uses TRBV9 and TRBJ2-7; TRBD2 is a possible D gene (5 bases). V gave up 5 bases and J gave up 0 bases, with 12 bases separating them. CDR1 is SGDLS, CDR2 YYNGEE, per germline. The CDR3 covers 14 residues. CDR3 bases: TGTGCCAGCAGTCTTAAAGGAGGCTCCTACGAGCAGTACGTC. This gives the protein CASSLKGGSYEQYV.

The chain combines TRBV18 with TRBJ1-3; D perhaps matches TRBD1 (5 bases). Between the trimmed V and J ends, which lost 5 bases and 4 bases, there was a span of 15 bases. Germline V lookup: CDR1 KGHSH, CDR2 LQKENI. The length of the CDR3 is 15 residues. The CDR3 region has the DNA TGTGCCAGCTCATCCCCAGGGTTAGGAGGAAACACCATATATTTT. Its translation is CASSSPGLGGNTIYF.

The chain carries TRBV6-5 and TRBJ2-7, with 10 bases matching TRBD1. CDR1 MNHEY and CDR2 SVGAGI come from the germline V gene. CDR3 size: 15 residues. J was trimmed by 2 bases and V by 6 bases; bases with no gene match: 7. This CDR3 reads CASSHRDRGTYEQYF. As DNA, the CDR3 is TGTGCCAGCAGCCACCGGGACAGGGGAACCTACGAGCAGTACTTC.

The V gene is TRBV9, the J gene TRBJ1-2; possibly TRBD1 for D (5 bases). The V and J ends lost 8 bases and 7 bases respectively, with 15 bases between them. There are 12 residues in the CDR3. Germline lookup yields CDR1 SGDLS and CDR2 YYNGEE. The CDR3 loop reads CASSGGRGGYTF. For the CDR3, the DNA is TGTGCCAGTTCGGGAGGTAGGGGTGGCTACACCTTC.

For this clone: One end of the junction does not line up with germline, which may come from a read error. This chain uses TRBV7-9 with TRBJ1-3, with D maybe TRBD1 (5 bases). CDR1 is SEHNR, CDR2 FQNEAQ, per germline (reference sequence). CDR3 size: 15 residues. This chain's CDR3 is CASSLEGAIGNTIYF. CDR3 in DNA: TGTGCCAGCAGTTTAGAAGGGGCCATCGGAAACACCATATATTTT.